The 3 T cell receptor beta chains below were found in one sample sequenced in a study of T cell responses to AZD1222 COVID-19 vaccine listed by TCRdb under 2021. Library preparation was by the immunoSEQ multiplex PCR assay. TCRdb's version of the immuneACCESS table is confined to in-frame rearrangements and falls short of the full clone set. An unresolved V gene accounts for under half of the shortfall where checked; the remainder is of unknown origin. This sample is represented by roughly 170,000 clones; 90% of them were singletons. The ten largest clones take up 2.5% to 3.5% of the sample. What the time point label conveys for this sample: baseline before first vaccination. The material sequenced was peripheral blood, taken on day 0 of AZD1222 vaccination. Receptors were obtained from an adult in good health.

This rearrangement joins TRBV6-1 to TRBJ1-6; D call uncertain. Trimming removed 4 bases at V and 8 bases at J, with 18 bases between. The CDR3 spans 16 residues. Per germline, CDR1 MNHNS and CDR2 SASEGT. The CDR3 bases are TGTGCCAGCAGTGCCGGGGAGGCAATGGGTTATTCACCCCTCCACTTT. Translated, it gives CASSAGEAMGYSPLHF.

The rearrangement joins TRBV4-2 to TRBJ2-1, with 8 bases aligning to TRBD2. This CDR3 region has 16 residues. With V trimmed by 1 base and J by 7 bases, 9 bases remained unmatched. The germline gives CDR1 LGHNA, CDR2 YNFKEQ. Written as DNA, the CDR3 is TGTGCCAGCAGCCAAGGGGGCAGCGGGGGATGGAATGAGCAGTTCTTC. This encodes CASSQGGSGGWNEQFF.

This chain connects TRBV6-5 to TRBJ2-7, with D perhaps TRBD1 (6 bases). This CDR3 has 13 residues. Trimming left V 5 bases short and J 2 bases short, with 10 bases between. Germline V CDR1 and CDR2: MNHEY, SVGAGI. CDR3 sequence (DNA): TGTGCCAGCAGTACGGGACAAACCTACGAGCAGTACTTC. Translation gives CASSTGQTYEQYF.